The sequence of this T cell receptor (beta chain) was determined in a study of vaccination effects on CD4 cells after COVID-19 (dated by TCRdb to the early 2020s). In terms of the full investigation: Post-vaccine samples across the study were collected a median of 72 days after the second dose, with a range of 14 to 241. Cultures from other donors in the study were sequenced using the Oncomine TCR Beta short-read assay on an Illumina iSeq 100. Altogether, around 9 COVID-19 convalescent patients and 4 SARS-CoV-2-naive healthy vaccine recipients made up the full study. The study compared SARS-CoV-2 spike-specific CD4+ TCR repertoires before and after mRNA vaccination in COVID-19 convalescent patients and infection-naive vaccine recipients.

In regard to this clone: Its antigen remains unidentified. No clone much larger than this one lies a single base away; base qualities are absent.

The CDR3 starts with the cysteine, ends with the phenylalanine, and has 15 residues. Only the CDR3 part of the read is kept: 45 bases, read in frame from the first base. V is cut back by 6 bases and J by 8 bases, with 13 bases in the junction unmatched. Sequences SNHLY (CDR1) and FYNNEI (CDR2) are obtained from the germline V gene. Receptor libraries were prepared by the immunoSEQ multiplex PCR assay. DNA from the cultured, isolated CD4+ T cells was subjected to TCR beta CDR3 sequencing. The authors processed their data as follows. Non-productive TCR sequences were discarded, and reads were trimmed to the CDR3 region, with only CDR3s of 7 or more amino acids retained. The MANAFEST web app was used to identify antigen-specific clonotypes by comparing expansion in peptide wells with expansion in reference cultures. For clones to be considered positive, expansion at FDR<0.05 versus reference and all other wells, an odds ratio above 5, and a frequency above 0.1% in two replicate wells were required. Clonotypes significantly expanded in SARS-CoV-2 spike wells and in at least one common cold coronavirus spike condition were defined as cross-reactive. CDR3 similarity was assessed by Levenshtein distance using the stringdist R package, and unrooted trees were constructed with ape in R 3.6.1. TCRdb took over this immuneACCESS table, retaining in-frame rearrangements with V and J assigned. Such tables are incomplete; in checked studies, under half of the missing clones stem from an unresolved V gene, and the remainder is unexplained. The V and J calls and clone size were taken over from that table, and D and trimming were inferred from the DNA. The sample data list more than 50,000 clones, and 76% of these were observed just once. The ten largest account for around 0.9% of the sample.

Broader findings and caveats from the paper: The study was limited by a small number of convalescent patients, and early post-infection timepoints were lacking. In healthy vaccine recipients, vaccine-induced clones were almost all SARS-CoV-2 mono-reactive, with only 1 of 255 cross-reactive with common cold coronaviruses. At late post-vaccination timepoints, both infection-induced and vaccine-induced clones showed marked clonal contraction, consistent with waning T cell responses.

In the ViraFEST assay, PBMC were stimulated with viral peptide pools, and antigen-specific CD4+ T cell clonotypes were then identified by expansion using TCR sequencing. After 10 to 11 days of culture, CD4+ T cells were isolated with the EasySep CD4+ T cell isolation kit. Two doses of either the BNT162b2 or the mRNA-1273 mRNA SARS-CoV-2 vaccine were administered to participants. Negative nucleocapsid antibody results before and after vaccination confirmed that the healthy vaccine recipients had no prior SARS-CoV-2 infection. Each well held roughly 2.2 million PBMC cultured in IMDM containing approximately 5% human AB serum, about 10 IU/ml IL-2 and gentamicin, along with about 10 ug/ml peptides. On days 3 and 7, half of the culture medium was replaced with fresh IL-2-containing medium. Unless otherwise noted, each peptide stimulation condition was cultured in triplicate wells. PBMC were separated from whole blood using Ficoll-Paque Plus gradient centrifugation and were then either cryopreserved at -140C or used fresh. The overlapping peptide pools covered the spike proteins of SARS-CoV-2 and of the common cold coronaviruses HCoV-NL63, HCoV-OC43 and HCoV-229E. The QIAamp micro DNA kit was used to extract genomic DNA from the cultured CD4+ T cells.

The sequence links TRBV2 to TRBJ1-2, and 9 bases in between align with TRBD1. This receptor was identified in a human donor who received a COVID-19 vaccine. Material: CD4+ T cells from PBMCs cultured with HCoV-OC43 spike peptides, obtained after COVID-19 vaccination. The intended sense of this specimen's cell subset or site label: HCoV-OC43 spike overlapping peptide pool stimulation. The CDR3 here reads CASRTPGTGWTGYTF. The DNA sequence is TGTGCCAGCAGGACCCCCGGGACAGGGTGGACCGGCTACACCTTC.